This TCR beta chain was captured in a study of blood T cell repertoires in COVID-19. Study at large: Nucleic acid was either cDNA or gDNA, and it came from T cells, B-cell-depleted T cells, or PBMCs.

The authors' processing: How many nucleated cells were present was estimated from reference gene primer amplification. TCRdb's copy holds only in-frame clones and misses some; the assay was immunoSEQ multiplex PCR. V and J calls and clone size are given by that table; D and trimming were obtained from the DNA. The sample lists around 75,000 clones; 88% were seen once. The germline V gene has CDR1 SGHRS and CDR2 YFSETQ. The CDR3 spans 14 residues. The V end lost 4 bases, the J end lost 8 bases, and 15 bases lay between the germline ends. This TCR was recovered from a human donor in a cohort sampled during active COVID-19. Material for sequencing was peripheral blood. This sequence joins TRBV5-1 and TRBJ2-2; weak D call: TRBD2 (6 bases). The CDR3 loop is CASSPDGGPGELFF. CDR3 nucleotides: TGCGCCAGCAGCCCCGATGGAGGGCCTGGGGAGCTGTTTTTT.